This record looks at one T cell receptor (beta chain) sequence and its context. The antigen it binds to is not known. No base quality values were provided; no much bigger clone lies one nucleotide off. The CDR3 covers 12 residues, taking in both the cysteine and the phenylalanine. CDR3 DNA is the only sequence kept; it has 36 bases, read in frame from the first base. V loses 5 bases, J loses 7 bases, and the germline ends lie 8 bases apart. The sample comes from a study of blood T cell repertoires in COVID-19 (dated by TCRdb to between 2020 and 2021). Some background on the complete study: Samples covering the acute and convalescent phases of COVID-19 were provided by collaborators in the United States, Italy and Spain. The prospective study material was composed of cDNA or gDNA derived from T cells, B-cell-depleted T cells, or PBMCs. The dataset comprised deeply sampled blood TCRbeta repertoires from subjects exposed to, actively infected with, or recovered from COVID-19. The repertoires were made available in a free public database intended to serve as a resource for research on the immune response to SARS-CoV-2. The samples were drawn from two sources: the first 160 participants of the ongoing ImmuneRACE study, and about 1,300 subjects contributed by 6 global collaborators. A de-identified subject ID, COVID-19 status, age in years and sex were almost always included in the sample metadata. Where available, HLA class I and class II types were obtained from metadata supplied by the sample provider rather than from assay-based typing.

Samples from volunteer blood donors who had recovered from COVID-19 were contributed by a second Seattle source. Collaborating institutions collected whole blood in K2EDTA tubes following their own protocols. For TCRbeta analysis, collaborators shipped samples in one of three forms: frozen whole blood, isolated PBMCs, or DNA extracted from either of those sample types. Overall study outcomes, separate from this receptor: Clinical and demographic metadata were provided uncurated, with the amount varying by source and participant.

The immunoSEQ Assay, a bias-controlled multiplex PCR, was used to amplify TCRbeta CDR3 regions from genomic DNA. The authors' pipeline ran thus. The number of nucleated cells in each sample was estimated by amplification of reference gene primers within the assay. To quantify the absolute abundance of each unique TCRbeta CDR3 rearrangement, sequence reads were collapsed and filtered. For each sample, productive Simpson clonality was calculated by taking the square root of Simpson's diversity index across productive rearrangements. TCRdb carries this immuneACCESS record with in-frame sequences only. Its versions omit some clonotypes, under half of them owing to an unresolved V gene in the studies checked, with the rest unexplained. D and trimming were read from the DNA, whereas the V and J calls and clone size are those reported in that table. This sample lists 190,000 or so clones; 87% were detected once. Jointly, the top ten make up around 0.88% of the sample.

This sequence was found in a woman in her late teens or twenties who had recovered from COVID-19. Sequencing was carried out using peripheral blood. This sequence uses TRBV12-3 or TRBV12-4 and TRBJ1-4, with the D segment identity uncertain. The nucleotide sequence is given as TGTGCCAGCAGTCCCGCCGGTGAAAAACTGTTTTTT. It codes for CASSPAGEKLFF.